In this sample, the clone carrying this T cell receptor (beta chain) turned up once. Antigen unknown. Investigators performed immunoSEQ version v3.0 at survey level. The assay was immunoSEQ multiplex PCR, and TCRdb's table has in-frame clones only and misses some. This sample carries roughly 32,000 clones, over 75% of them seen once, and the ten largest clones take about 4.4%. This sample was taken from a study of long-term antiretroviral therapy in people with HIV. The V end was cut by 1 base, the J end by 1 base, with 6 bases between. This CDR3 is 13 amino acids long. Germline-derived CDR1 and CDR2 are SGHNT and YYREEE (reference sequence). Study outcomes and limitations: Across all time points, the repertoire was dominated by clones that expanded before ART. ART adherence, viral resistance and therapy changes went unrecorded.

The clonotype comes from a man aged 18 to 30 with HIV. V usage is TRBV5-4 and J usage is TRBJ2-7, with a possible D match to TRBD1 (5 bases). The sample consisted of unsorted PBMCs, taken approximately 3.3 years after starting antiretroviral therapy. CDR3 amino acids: CASSLRGSYEQYF. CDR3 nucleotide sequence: TGTGCCAGCAGCTTGAGGGGATCCTACGAGCAGTACTTC.